The 18 T cell receptor beta chains given below trace back to one sample, sequenced in a study of blood T cells in healthy people across ages (dated by TCRdb to about 2015). The receptor library was made with 5' RACE. Sequencing was carried out with an Illumina HiSeq 2500. A second PCR of about 6 to 12 cycles was performed with a sample-barcoded 5' primer and a J-beta primer mix. Through fastp at Q25 and MiXCR, TCRdb rebuilt clones from the public reads, retaining in-frame beta chains. For every CDR3 protein sequence, its rows merge into one entry that carries the most common genes and DNA. For this sample the table gives over 1,500,000 distinct CDR3 sequences, of which just under 50% were detected only once. 2% to 2.5% of the sample is held by the ten biggest clonotypes. The sequenced material came from blood. Receptors were obtained from a middle-aged woman in good health.

The chain couples TRBV6-1 to TRBJ2-7; 7 nucleotides agree with TRBD1. This CDR3 has 17 residues. J lost 0 bases, V lost 6 bases, and 14 bases had no gene match. Germline loops: CDR1 MNHNS, CDR2 SASEGT. The CDR3 bases are TGTGCCAGCAGCAGCAGCATCGGGACAGCAAGCTCCTACGAGCAGTACTTC. Translation: CASSSSIGTASSYEQYF.

The chain joins TRBV6-5 to TRBJ1-2; 7 bases align to TRBD1. Germline lookup yields CDR1 MNHEY and CDR2 SVGAGI. The trim removed 6 bases at V and 6 bases at J, leaving 7 bases unmatched. The CDR3 covers 13 residues. DNA of the CDR3: TGTGCCAGCAGAGCCTACACAGGGGATGGCTACACCTTC. Amino acids: CASRAYTGDGYTF.

This clonotype was recorded once. The chain couples TRBV5-1 to TRBJ2-7; no clear D gene. Trimming cost V 2 bases and J 10 bases, with 13 bases left between them. Germline CDR1 reads SGHRS; CDR2 reads YFSETQ. The CDR3 runs 12 residues. CDR3 nucleotides: TGCGCCAGCAGCTTCCCAGGCCCCTCCCAGTACTTC. Translating gives CASSFPGPSQYF.

CDR3 in amino acids: CASSVWQGAIGELFF. CDR3 sequence (DNA): TGTGCCAGCAGCGTGTGGCAGGGGGCGATCGGGGAGCTGTTTTTT. The chain uses TRBV9 and TRBJ2-2, with TRBD1 matching 8 bases. Germline loops: CDR1 SGDLS, CDR2 YYNGEE. V lost 2 bases, J lost 7 bases, and 7 bases stayed unmatched. The CDR3 totals 15 residues.

The table lists this clonotype with a few counts. CDR3 in DNA: TGTGCCAGCAGCCCCAGGACAGGTGAATACTCTGGGGCCAACGTCCTGACTTTC. It translates to CASSPRTGEYSGANVLTF. The chain has TRBV5-6 and TRBJ2-6; 7 bases match TRBD1. The ends lost 4 bases at V and 0 bases at J; junction bases unmatched: 10. From germline, CDR1 is SGHDT and CDR2 YYEEEE. This CDR3 region has 18 residues.

This clonotype was seen only a few times. The chain uses TRBV27 and TRBJ2-6; 10 nucleotides agree with TRBD1. The trim removed 4 bases at V and 0 bases at J, leaving 0 bases unmatched. Germline V gene data show CDR1 as MNHEY and CDR2 as SMNVEV (reference sequence). The CDR3 runs 16 residues. CDR3 DNA sequence: TGTGCCAGCAGTTGGGACAGGGGCTCTGGGGCCAACGTCCTGACTTTC. It translates to CASSWDRGSGANVLTF.

J is TRBJ2-7 and V is TRBV18; possibly TRBD1 for D (6 bases). Germline-derived CDR1 and CDR2 are KGHSH and LQKENI. Trimming stripped 2 bases from V and 0 bases from J, with 11 bases between. The CDR3 consists of 15 residues. This CDR3 is CASSPSQGFSYEQYF. The CDR3, as DNA: TGTGCCAGCTCACCATCGCAGGGGTTCTCCTACGAGCAGTACTTC.

In this sample, this clonotype turned up a few times. Written as DNA, the CDR3 is TGCGCCAGCAGCTCGGACGAGCTACAGCGGTTCTTC. Amino acid sequence: CASSSDELQRFF. The V and J genes are TRBV5-1 and TRBJ2-1; D unclear. V lost 3 bases and J lost 15, with 16 bases in between. The germline V gene has CDR1 SGHRS and CDR2 YFSETQ. The CDR3 is 12 amino acids.

There are a few counts of this clonotype. This chain connects TRBV6-2 or TRBV6-3 to TRBJ2-5; D may be TRBD2 (6 bases). Trimming removed 2 bases from V and 1 base from J, with 14 bases in between. Germline V gene lookup returns CDR1 MNHEY and CDR2 SVGEGT. The CDR3 totals 16 residues. As DNA, the CDR3 is TGTGCCAGCAGTTACCGCCGTGGGGACTTCCAAGAGACCCAGTACTTC. Amino acids: CASSYRRGDFQETQYF.

This clonotype was seen more than once but under ten times. This chain links TRBV6-2 or TRBV6-3 with TRBJ2-6, with D perhaps TRBD1 (5 bases). The CDR3 consists of 16 residues. CDR1 and CDR2 from the germline V gene are MNHEY and SVGEGT. Deletions cut 3 bases from V and 3 bases from J, with 12 bases between. CDR3 nucleotide sequence: TGTGCCAGCAGTTATGAGGTCAGGGTTGGGGCCAACGTCCTGACTTTC. Encoded protein: CASSYEVRVGANVLTF.

The chain is built from TRBV7-8 and TRBJ2-1; 10 positions agree with TRBD2. Per germline, CDR1 SGHVS and CDR2 FQNEAQ. Trimming at V came to 2 bases and at J to 4 bases, leaving 5 bases not matched to a gene. The CDR3 covers 16 residues. CDR3 coding DNA: TGTGCCAGCAGCTTATGGCCTAGCGGGGGATACAATGAGCAGTTCTTC. This sequence encodes CASSLWPSGGYNEQFF.

The chain combines TRBV7-3 with TRBJ1-1; TRBD1 is a possible D gene (5 bases). CDR3 length equals 15 residues. Between the trimmed V and J ends, which lost 2 bases and 1 base, there was a span of 11 bases. The V gene's germline CDR1 is SGHTA and CDR2 FQGTGA. Here the CDR3 reads CASSLSGGPNTEAFF. As DNA, the CDR3 is TGTGCCAGCAGCTTATCCGGGGGTCCGAACACTGAAGCTTTCTTT. Supplemented by reference TRBV7-3 and TRBJ1-1, the full variable domain reads GAGVSQTPSNKVTEKGKYVELRCDPISGHTALYWYRQSLGQGPEFLIYFQGTGAADDSGLPNDRFFAVRPEGSVSTLKIQRTERGDSAVYLCASSLSGGPNTEAFFGQGTRLTVV.

The chain couples TRBV28 to TRBJ2-7, with D perhaps matching TRBD2 (5 bases). Germline V gene data show CDR1 as MDHEN and CDR2 as SYDVKM. The V end lost 7 bases, the J end lost 1 base, and 17 bases lay between the germline ends. The CDR3 has 15 amino acids. Here the CDR3 DNA reads TGTGCCAGCATTAATCCCGTGGCGGGTTCCTACGAGCAGTACTTC. It is translated as CASINPVAGSYEQYF.

This clonotype has only a few counts. V usage is TRBV20-1 and J usage is TRBJ2-5; TRBD1 agrees at 8 bases. This CDR3 spans 13 amino acids. CDR1 and CDR2 (germline): DFQATT, SNEGSKA (reference sequence). V lost 5 bases and J lost 4; bases outside the gene matches: 6. The CDR3 DNA reads as TGCAGTGCTGACCCAGGGGGCCGAGAGACCCAGTACTTC. Translated, it gives CSADPGGRETQYF.

A note on this clonotype: The germline gene is not matched at one end of the junction; a read error may be the cause. The CDR3 sequence is CASSYVGGPQETQFF. The DNA for the CDR3 is TGCGCCAGCAGTTACGTCGGGGGGCCCCAAGAGACCCAGTTCTTC. The chain carries TRBV6-2 or TRBV6-3 and TRBJ2-5; perhaps TRBD2 as D (7 bases). The tail of the sequence fits TRBJ2-1 better, so the J call may be wrong. Germline assignment: CDR1 MNHEY and CDR2 SVGEGT. This CDR3 has 15 residues.

CDR3 sequence: CASSPTGLAGGFLYNEQFF. The CDR3 nucleotides read TGTGCCAGCAGCCCAACGGGACTAGCGGGGGGGTTCCTTTACAATGAGCAGTTCTTC. The chain recombines TRBV7-3 with TRBJ2-1; TRBD2 aligns across 16 bases. Germline lookup yields CDR1 SGHTA and CDR2 FQGTGA. J was trimmed by 4 bases and V by 5 bases; bases with no gene match: 11. This CDR3 is 19 amino acids long. Drawing the rest from reference TRBV7-3 and TRBJ2-1, the complete variable domain is GAGVSQTPSNKVTEKGKYVELRCDPISGHTALYWYRQSLGQGPEFLIYFQGTGAADDSGLPNDRFFAVRPEGSVSTLKIQRTERGDSAVYLCASSPTGLAGGFLYNEQFFGPGTRLTVL.

The rearrangement links TRBV7-8 to TRBJ1-5; no firm D call. The germline V gene has CDR1 SGHVS and CDR2 FQNEAQ. This CDR3 is 15 amino acids long. Trimming removed 1 base at V and 6 bases at J, with 13 bases between. CDR3 amino acids: CASSLGVEGVQPQHF. In DNA form, the CDR3 reads TGTGCCAGCAGCTTAGGCGTCGAGGGCGTTCAGCCCCAGCATTTT.

This sequence joins TRBV6-1 and TRBJ2-7; D is perhaps TRBD2 (5 bases). V was pared by 7 bases and J by 6 bases, with 7 bases between. This CDR3 spans 10 amino acids. CDR1 is MNHNS, CDR2 SASEGT, per germline. CDR3 in amino acids: CASIGGEQYF. The CDR3 nucleotides read TGTGCCAGCATTGGAGGCGAGCAGTACTTC.